One sample yielded the 27 T cell receptor beta chains listed below, sequenced in a study of blood T cell repertoires in COVID-19. Only in-frame clones appear in the TCRdb table, and some are missing; sequencing was by immunoSEQ multiplex PCR. The table includes under 150,000 clones, around 87% detected once. Sequences were obtained from peripheral blood. Every receptor here comes from a man in his fifties or sixties with acute or convalescent COVID-19.

The V and J genes are TRBV10-3 and TRBJ1-4; maybe TRBD1 (5 bases). The CDR3 covers 16 residues. Germline-derived CDR1 and CDR2 are ENHRY and SYGVKD. V gave up 3 bases and J gave up 8 bases, with 19 bases separating them. Here the CDR3 reads CAISDPRAGLGEKLFF. CDR3 in DNA: TGTGCCATCAGTGATCCCCGGGCAGGGCTGGGGGAAAAACTGTTTTTT.

The chain is built from TRBV5-4 and TRBJ1-5, with 7 bases matching TRBD1. Germline lookup yields CDR1 SGHNT and CDR2 YYREEE (reference sequence). V gave up 3 bases and J gave up 2 bases; unmatched junction bases: 5. The CDR3 is made up of 15 amino acids. This CDR3 is CASSSGTAGNQPQHF. DNA for the CDR3: TGTGCCAGCAGCTCCGGGACAGCTGGCAATCAGCCCCAGCATTTT. Together with reference TRBV5-4 and TRBJ1-5, the CDR3 gives the full variable domain: ETGVTQSPTHLIKTRGQQVTLRCSSQSGHNTVSWYQQALGQGPQFIFQYYREEENGRGNFPPRFSGLQFPNYSSELNVNALELDDSALYLCASSSGTAGNQPQHFGDGTRLSIL.

J is TRBJ2-7 and V is TRBV5-1; 11 nucleotides agree with TRBD2. The germline CDR1 and CDR2 sequences are SGHRS and YFSETQ. V shed 0 bases, J shed 6 bases, and the junction held 11 bases outside the gene matches. The CDR3 spans 17 residues. This CDR3 reads CASSLAVVAGGPSEQYF. The DNA of the CDR3 is TGCGCCAGCAGCTTGGCCGTAGTAGCGGGAGGGCCTTCCGAGCAGTACTTC. Full variable domain (missing parts from reference TRBV5-1 and TRBJ2-7): KAGVTQTPRYLIKTRGQQVTLSCSPISGHRSVSWYQQTPGQGLQFLFEYFSETQRNKGNFPGRFSGRQFSNSRSEMNVSTLELGDSALYLCASSLAVVAGGPSEQYFGPGTRLTVT.

The chain recombines TRBV29-1 with TRBJ2-1, with 13 bases that match TRBD2. CDR1 SQVTM and CDR2 ANQGSEA come from the germline V gene. The trim removed 7 bases at V and 6 bases at J, leaving 18 bases unmatched. The CDR3 spans 18 residues. The CDR3 reads CSAPTSGRAGVFRNEQFF. The CDR3, as DNA: TGCAGCGCTCCTACTAGCGGGAGGGCAGGGGTATTTCGCAATGAGCAGTTCTTC.

The chain is built from TRBV6-5 and TRBJ1-5; the match to TRBD1 covers 7 bases. Germline V gene sequence: CDR1 MNHEY, CDR2 SVGAGI. The junction had 2 bases not matched to a gene; V was cut back by 7 bases and J by 2 bases. CDR3 length equals 13 residues. The CDR3 coding sequence is TGTGCCAGCACCGGACAGGGCAATCAGCCCCAGCATTTT. Translating gives CASTGQGNQPQHF.

This chain joins TRBV7-9 and TRBJ1-2; the D gene is possibly TRBD1 (5 bases). The CDR3 sequence is 15 residues long. V was clipped by 5 bases and J by 4 bases, with 17 bases between them. Germline CDR1 and CDR2: SEHNR and FQNEAQ (reference sequence). The CDR3 nucleotides are TGTGCCAGCAGCCCTGGGGCAGGCGGGGGCTATGGCTACACCTTC. This codes for CASSPGAGGGYGYTF.

The genes are TRBV6-5 and TRBJ1-2, with D unresolved. V shed 0 bases and J shed 3 bases, with 14 bases lying between them. Germline V gene sequence: CDR1 MNHEY, CDR2 SVGAGI. The CDR3 sequence is 16 residues long. The CDR3 sequence is CASSYSWREIDYGYTF. CDR3 nucleotide sequence: TGTGCCAGCAGTTACTCGTGGAGGGAGATCGACTATGGCTACACCTTC.

This clone has just one count. The gene calls are TRBV5-1 and TRBJ2-1; 9 bases are a match to TRBD2. The CDR3 has 16 amino acids. Germline trimming cut 4 bases from V and 8 bases from J; bases unmatched to any gene: 13. Germline V gene data show CDR1 as SGHRS and CDR2 as YFSETQ. As DNA, the CDR3 is TGCGCCAGCAGCCCGGGGGTGCTAGCGGGAAAATATGAGCAGTTCTTC. Its protein is CASSPGVLAGKYEQFF.

The J gene is TRBJ2-3, the V gene TRBV7-2; 12 bases are a match to TRBD2. CDR1 and CDR2 (germline): SGHTA, FQGNSA. V shed 6 bases and J 0 bases; nucleotides not matched to a gene: 4. The CDR3 covers 16 residues. The CDR3: CASRDGLAGSTDTQYF. For the CDR3, the DNA is TGTGCCAGCAGGGACGGACTAGCGGGAAGCACAGATACGCAGTATTTT.

This chain connects TRBV21-1 to TRBJ2-7; the table gives TRBD1 as D, unverified against the DNA. TRBV21-1 is a known pseudogene. This CDR3 has 16 residues. The CDR3 region has the DNA TGTGCCAGCAGCAAAAGGGGGGGGACAGGCTCCTACGAGCAGTACTTC. This codes for CASSKRGGTGSYEQYF.

The chain employs TRBV7-2 and TRBJ2-5; perhaps TRBD2 as D (6 bases). From germline, CDR1 is SGHTA and CDR2 FQGNSA. Trimming shortened V by 1 base and J by 5 bases, and 14 bases separated the two germline ends. CDR3 length: 15 amino acids. The CDR3 loop reads CASSLGLSSEETQYF. The CDR3 region has the DNA TGTGCCAGCAGCTTAGGTCTCTCTAGCGAGGAGACCCAGTACTTC. The full variable domain, its missing parts supplied by reference TRBV7-2 and TRBJ2-5, is GAGVSQSPSNKVTEKGKDVELRCDPISGHTALYWYRQSLGQGLEFLIYFQGNSAPDKSGLPSDRFSAERTGGSVSTLTIQRTQQEDSAVYLCASSLGLSSEETQYFGPGTRLLVL.

The chain is built from TRBV19 and TRBJ1-1, with D possibly being TRBD1 (5 bases). Between the trimmed V and J ends, which lost 8 bases and 5 bases, there was a span of 21 bases. The germline gives CDR1 LNHDA, CDR2 SQIVND (reference sequence). There are 15 residues in the CDR3. The CDR3 sequence is CASVGGTVIRTEAFF. In nucleotides, the CDR3 is TGTGCCAGTGTCGGGGGAACAGTTATTCGAACTGAAGCTTTCTTT.

In nucleotides, the CDR3 is TGTGCCAGCACCCGGGACAGGGGGGAGTACAATGAGCAGTTCTTC. Its translation: CASTRDRGEYNEQFF. The V and J genes are TRBV27 and TRBJ2-1; 11 nucleotides agree with TRBD1. V lost 7 bases, J lost 4 bases, and 6 bases stayed unmatched. The CDR3 contains 15 residues. CDR1 MNHEY and CDR2 SMNVEV come from the germline V gene (reference sequence).

The chain employs TRBV7-2 and TRBJ2-2; D might be TRBD2 (5 bases). V lost 5 bases and J 3 bases, leaving 19 bases between the germline ends. Germline V gene data show CDR1 as SGHTA and CDR2 as FQGNSA. The CDR3 covers 17 residues. Here the CDR3 DNA reads TGTGCCAGCAGCCCCCCGAGGGCCGGACTCGACACCGGGGAGCTGTTTTTT. It encodes CASSPPRAGLDTGELFF.

This clone has just a few counts. The CDR3 sequence: CAITDKEDEQYF. The CDR3 DNA reads TGTGCCATCACCGACAAGGAGGACGAGCAGTACTTC. The rearrangement joins TRBV10-3 to TRBJ2-7; a possible D gene is TRBD2 (5 bases). Germline-derived CDR1 and CDR2 are ENHRY and SYGVKD. The CDR3 loop spans 12 amino acids. V was pared by 7 bases and J by 5 bases, with 12 bases between.

Details on this clone: The identical CDR3 is also encoded by other nucleotide sequences in the sample. The chain recombines TRBV6-2 or TRBV6-3 with TRBJ1-3, with 7 bases identical to TRBD1. From germline, CDR1 is MNHEY and CDR2 SVGEGT. The CDR3 is 17 residues long. Trimming at V came to 2 bases and at J to 0 bases, leaving 7 bases not matched to a gene. CDR3 in amino acids: CASSYPTGQISGNTIYF. CDR3 sequence (DNA): TGTGCCAGCAGTTACCCGACGGGACAGATCTCTGGAAACACCATATATTTT.

V and J are TRBV5-5 and TRBJ1-5; 7 bases are shared with TRBD1. Germline assignment: CDR1 SGHKS and CDR2 YYEKEE (reference sequence). CDR3 length: 15 residues. V shed 4 bases, J shed 5 bases, and the junction held 9 bases outside the gene matches. CDR3 sequence: CASSGGRQGDQPQHF. CDR3 nucleotides: TGTGCCAGCAGCGGCGGTCGGCAGGGGGATCAGCCCCAGCATTTT.

The chain is built from TRBV13 and TRBJ2-1; 11 positions agree with TRBD2. The CDR3 length is 15 residues. V was pared by 5 bases and J by 2 bases, with 2 bases of the junction left unmatched. Germline V gives CDR1 PRHDT, CDR2 FYEKMQ (reference sequence). The CDR3 DNA reads as TGTGCCAGCAGCAATAGCGGGAGGGCCTACAATGAGCAGTTCTTC. Translated, it gives CASSNSGRAYNEQFF.

The V gene is TRBV3-1 (or the pseudogene TRBV3-2), the J gene TRBJ2-7, with 7 positions matching TRBD2. Germline loops: CDR1 LGHDT, CDR2 YNNKEL (reference sequence). Germline trimming cut 1 base from V and 2 bases from J; bases unmatched to any gene: 8. The CDR3 runs to 16 residues. The CDR3, as DNA: TGTGCCAGCAGCCAAGGGTCGGCGGGAGTGACCTACGAGCAGTACTTC. This encodes CASSQGSAGVTYEQYF.

This chain connects TRBV6-5 to TRBJ1-4; D may be TRBD1 (5 bases). The germline V gene encodes CDR1 MNHEY and CDR2 SVGAGI. This CDR3 spans 16 amino acids. Trimming stripped 2 bases from V and 8 bases from J, with 18 bases between. The CDR3 reads CASSYPTGGGTEKLFF. CDR3 in DNA: TGTGCCAGCAGTTACCCGACGGGAGGAGGGACCGAAAAACTGTTTTTT.

The gene calls are TRBV2 and TRBJ1-1; the D gene is possibly TRBD1 (6 bases). V lost 4 bases and J lost 6, with 15 bases in between. This CDR3 has 14 residues. Germline V lookup: CDR1 SNHLY, CDR2 FYNNEI. The chain's CDR3 is CASSVADSLSEAFF. The CDR3 nucleotides read TGTGCCAGCAGTGTAGCGGACAGCCTCTCTGAAGCTTTCTTT.

CDR3 loop: CASSQGQTNYGYTF. Written as DNA, the CDR3 is TGTGCCAGCAGCCAAGGGCAAACTAACTATGGCTACACCTTC. The rearrangement links TRBV3-1 (or the pseudogene TRBV3-2) to TRBJ1-2, with D uncertain. V was clipped by 1 base and J by 0 bases, with 6 bases between them. The CDR3 is 14 amino acids. Germline V gives CDR1 LGHDT, CDR2 YNNKEL (reference sequence).

This clone was observed a handful of times. The genes are TRBV5-4 and TRBJ2-5, with TRBD2 matching 12 bases. The length of the CDR3 is 15 residues. CDR1 is SGHNT and CDR2 is YYREEE in the germline V gene (reference sequence). V lost 2 bases, J lost 5 bases, and 4 bases stayed unmatched. The CDR3 protein is CASSFLAGGGETQYF. For the CDR3, the DNA is TGTGCCAGCAGCTTCCTAGCGGGAGGGGGGGAGACCCAGTACTTC.

This chain links TRBV7-2 with TRBJ2-1; TRBD2 aligns across 14 bases. The length of the CDR3 is 17 residues. Germline V CDR1 and CDR2: SGHTA, FQGNSA. J was trimmed by 8 bases and V by 5 bases; bases with no gene match: 11. In DNA, the CDR3 is TGTGCCAGCAGCCGGGCCGCCGGGACTAGCGGGAGTTATGAGCAGTTCTTC. This gives the protein CASSRAAGTSGSYEQFF.

This clone came up once. The V call is TRBV28, the J call TRBJ2-7; 10 bases line up with TRBD1. Germline V gives CDR1 MDHEN, CDR2 SYDVKM. Losses at the gene ends were 3 bases for V and 4 bases for J; bases not matched to a gene: 6. The CDR3 has 15 amino acids. Here the CDR3 reads CASSFGGTGAYEQYF. For the CDR3, the DNA is TGTGCCAGCAGTTTCGGAGGGACAGGGGCGTACGAGCAGTACTTC.

V gene TRBV4-1 combines with J gene TRBJ2-7; D is unresolved. From germline, CDR1 is MGHRA and CDR2 YSYEKL. Trimming took 0 bases from V and 6 from J, leaving 12 bases between them. The length of the CDR3 is 14 residues. CDR3 loop: CASSQDRIGGEQYF. As DNA, the CDR3 is TGCGCCAGCAGCCAAGATAGAATTGGCGGCGAGCAGTACTTC.

The rearrangement joins TRBV27 to TRBJ2-5; D unresolved. Germline values: CDR1 MNHEY, CDR2 SMNVEV (reference sequence). This CDR3 comprises 14 residues. Trimming left V 5 bases short and J 2 bases short, with 12 bases between. CDR3 region: CASSHLGLQETQYF. Written as DNA, the CDR3 is TGTGCCAGCAGTCATTTGGGCTTACAAGAGACCCAGTACTTC.